These 7 T cell receptor beta chains originate from one sample sequenced in a study of prognosis after radiotherapy for stage I lung cancer. Multiplex PCR, run in two rounds, amplified TCR beta CDR3 from genomic DNA. Primers (each specific to one TRBV or TRBJ gene) were used in first-round PCR. TCRdb redid the calling of the multiplex PCR reads with MiXCR, one entry per CDR3 protein. Of approximately 35,000 distinct CDR3 sequences in the sample, 30% to 35% were seen once. The source material was PBMCs, sampled before or after stereotactic body radiation therapy (not recorded which). All receptors derive from a donor aged 50 or older with non-small cell lung cancer.

As to this clonotype: A junction boundary mismatches the germline segment, possibly from a read error. The chain employs TRBV20-1 and TRBJ2-1, with D possibly matching TRBD1 (5 bases). Per the germline V gene, CDR1 is DFQATT and CDR2 is SNEGSKA (reference sequence). The CDR3 totals 14 residues. Here the CDR3 DNA reads TGTAGTGCTCGATCCCCGGACACCTACAATGAGCAGTTCTTC. Its translation: CSARSPDTYNEQFF.

This clonotype was seen many times. This chain connects TRBV6-2 or TRBV6-3 to TRBJ2-3, with D unresolved. Per the germline V gene, CDR1 is MNHEY and CDR2 is SVGEGT. V lost 6 bases and J 2 bases, leaving 3 bases between the germline ends. The CDR3 runs to 11 residues. The CDR3 sequence: CASSVTDTQYF. Here the CDR3 DNA reads TGTGCCAGCAGCGTCACAGATACGCAGTATTTT.

In this sample, this clonotype turned up many times. This chain uses TRBV20-1 with TRBJ2-3; 10 positions agree with TRBD2. V lost 8 bases and J lost 6; bases outside the gene matches: 8. The CDR3 runs to 13 residues. Germline V gene data show CDR1 as DFQATT and CDR2 as SNEGSKA (reference sequence). The CDR3 loop reads CSTLAGAGDTQYF. As DNA, the CDR3 is TGCAGTACCCTAGCGGGGGCCGGGGATACGCAGTATTTT.

Regarding this clonotype: Possible read error: a much larger clone is one base away. This chain uses TRBV7-8 with TRBJ1-1; TRBD1 aligns across 7 bases. The CDR3 has 17 amino acids. CDR1 and CDR2 from the germline V gene are SGHVS and FQNEAQ. Trimming took 5 bases from V and 2 from J; bases not matched to a gene: 14. CDR3 sequence reads: CASSPLSGQSINTEAFF. The CDR3, as DNA: TGTGCCAGCAGCCCCCTTTCGGGACAGAGCATTAACACTGAAGCTTTCTTT.

In this sample, this clonotype turned up many times. V and J are TRBV28 and TRBJ2-7, with 10 bases fitting TRBD2. The ends lost 6 bases at V and 7 bases at J; junction bases unmatched: 12. The CDR3 runs to 15 residues. The germline V gene has CDR1 MDHEN and CDR2 SYDVKM. The CDR3 region has the DNA TGTGCCAGCAGGAACTCCGGGACTAGCGTGAAAGAGCAGTACTTC. As protein: CASRNSGTSVKEQYF.

This rearrangement joins TRBV11-2 to TRBJ1-3, with D hard to call. V lost 8 bases and J 0 bases, leaving 17 bases between the germline ends. The CDR3 is made up of 16 amino acids. Germline V gene sequence: CDR1 SGHAT, CDR2 FQNNGV. CDR3 protein: CASGETGLFSGNTIYF. The CDR3 DNA reads TGTGCCAGCGGGGAGACGGGCCTCTTCTCTGGAAACACCATATATTTT.

In its sample, this clonotype was seen many times. The chain links TRBV5-1 to TRBJ1-4; D unresolved. V gave up 0 bases and J gave up 4 bases, with 16 bases separating them. Germline V gene data show CDR1 as SGHRS and CDR2 as YFSETQ. The CDR3 covers 17 residues. The CDR3 sequence is CASSLGLNRMNNEKLFF. CDR3 in DNA: TGCGCCAGCAGCTTGGGCCTTAACCGGATGAATAATGAAAAACTGTTTTTT.